This entry is about one T cell receptor (beta chain). TCRdb keeps only in-frame clones here, not all; method: immunoSEQ multiplex PCR. The sample gives about 180,000 clones, approximately 94% of which show up once; 1.6% is in the top ten. The data stem from a study of T cell responses to AZD1222 COVID-19 vaccine. The V and J ends lost 5 bases and 5 bases respectively, with 15 bases between them. The CDR3 sequence is 15 residues long. Looked up from germline, CDR1 is LNHNV and CDR2 is YYDKDF (reference sequence). The chain couples TRBV15 to TRBJ1-4, with D unresolved. The receptor was derived from an adult who received the AZD1222 COVID-19 vaccine. The source was peripheral blood, collected 28 days after the second AZD1222 dose. The CDR3 nucleotides read TGTGCCACCAGCGGGAGTTGGGGAATAAATGAAAAACTGTTTTTT. The encoded protein is CATSGSWGINEKLFF.